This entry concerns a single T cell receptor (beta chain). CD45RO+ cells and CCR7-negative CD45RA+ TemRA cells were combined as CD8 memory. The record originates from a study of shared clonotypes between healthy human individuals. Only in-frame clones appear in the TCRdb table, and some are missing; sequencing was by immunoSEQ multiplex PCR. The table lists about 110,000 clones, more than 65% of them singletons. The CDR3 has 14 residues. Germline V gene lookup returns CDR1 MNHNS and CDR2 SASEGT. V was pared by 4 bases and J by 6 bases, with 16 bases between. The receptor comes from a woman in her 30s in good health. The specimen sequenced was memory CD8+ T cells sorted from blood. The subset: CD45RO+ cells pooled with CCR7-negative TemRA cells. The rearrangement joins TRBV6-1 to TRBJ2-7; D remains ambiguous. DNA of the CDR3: TGTGCCAGCAGTGGGGATGGCACATCGGGCGAGCAGTACTTC. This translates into CASSGDGTSGEQYF.